Only a few counts were recorded for the clone carrying this TCR beta chain. Its cognate antigen is unknown. V lost 5 bases and J lost 2; bases outside the gene matches: 11. CDR1 is MGHRA, CDR2 YSYEKL, per germline. CDR3 length: 17 amino acids. The sample belongs to a study of cytomegalovirus exposure and HLA in healthy donors. Study-level points and caveats: The productive fraction for most TCR beta V segments was about 90% or about 30% in an earlier analysis. Associated with cytomegalovirus, according to the listing, were 164 TCR beta chains. Indistinguishability led to the exclusion of some V segments, TRBV6-2 and TRBV6-3 included. Information on immune exposure was restricted to one variable (CMV serostatus).

PCR was performed using 60 Vbeta and 13 Jbeta primers. The assay was immunoSEQ multiplex PCR, and TCRdb's table has in-frame clones only and misses some. The data contain about 85,000 clones, around three fifths of them singletons. The rearrangement uses TRBV4-1 and TRBJ2-7; 11 nucleotides agree with TRBD2. Material: PBMCs. The receptor was derived from a man aged 25 to 40 in good health and CMV-seronegative. CDR3 in DNA: TGCGCCAGCAGCAAGACACTAGCGGGAGCCTTACCCTACGAGCAGTACTTC. Its translation: CASSKTLAGALPYEQYF.